The 29 T cell receptor beta chains below all came from one sample that was sequenced in a study of T cell responses to AZD1222 COVID-19 vaccine. This table comes from immunoSEQ multiplex PCR, and its TCRdb copy is limited to in-frame clones, with some not included. Among approximately 35,000 clones listed, around 88% were seen once. Material: peripheral blood, obtained on day 0 of AZD1222 vaccination. The source of these receptors is an adult in good health.

The genes are TRBV2 and TRBJ1-1; no firm D call. Trimming cost V 4 bases and J 0 bases, with 12 bases left between them. Per germline, CDR1 SNHLY and CDR2 FYNNEI. The CDR3 covers 15 residues. The CDR3 DNA reads TGTGCCAGCAGTGCCCAGGAGGCGGTGAACACTGAAGCTTTCTTT. Residues: CASSAQEAVNTEAFF.

The rearrangement links TRBV5-4 to TRBJ2-7; possibly TRBD1 for D (6 bases). V was cut by 4 bases and J by 0 bases, with 11 bases left in between. The CDR3 consists of 14 residues. The germline V gene encodes CDR1 SGHNT and CDR2 YYREEE (reference sequence). Written as DNA, the CDR3 is TGTGCCAGCAGCCCTGACAGGAACTCCTACGAGCAGTACTTC. Its protein product is CASSPDRNSYEQYF.

The chain recombines TRBV28 with TRBJ1-6; D may be TRBD1 (5 bases). The CDR3 totals 14 residues. Germline V gene data show CDR1 as MDHEN and CDR2 as SYDVKM. Trimming removed 3 bases from V and 7 bases from J, with 10 bases in between. The DNA of the CDR3 is TGTGCCAGCAGTTTTGGGGGTAGAAATTCACCCCTCCACTTT. Translation gives CASSFGGRNSPLHF. The full variable domain, completed using reference TRBV28 and TRBJ1-6, is DVKVTQSSRYLVKRTGEKVFLECVQDMDHENMFWYRQDPGLGLRLIYFSYDVKMKEKGDIPEGYSVSREKKERFSLILESASTNQTSMYLCASSFGGRNSPLHFGNGTRLTVT.

The J gene is TRBJ1-2, the V gene TRBV6-5; D is uncertain. V was trimmed by 2 bases and J by 5 bases, leaving 9 bases between them. Germline CDR1 reads MNHEY; CDR2 reads SVGAGI. This CDR3 is built from 13 residues. As DNA, the CDR3 is TGTGCCAGCAGTTACCGCCCGGTTTATGGCTACACCTTC. Its protein product is CASSYRPVYGYTF.

This sequence joins TRBV7-2 and TRBJ2-1; D gene uncertain. The CDR3 covers 13 residues. Germline values: CDR1 SGHTA, CDR2 FQGNSA. The V gene lost 1 base and the J gene lost 4 bases, with 5 bases spanning the gap. In nucleotides, the CDR3 is TGTGCCAGCAGCTTAGTCACTTACAATGAGCAGTTCTTC. Protein: CASSLVTYNEQFF.

The chain carries TRBV4-3 and TRBJ2-7; tentatively, D is TRBD1 (5 bases). Germline V CDR1 and CDR2: LGHNA, YSLEER. CDR3 size: 15 residues. V lost 1 base and J 1 base, leaving 11 bases between the germline ends. In nucleotides, the CDR3 is TGCGCCAGCAGCCAAGGATATACAGGTTCCTACGAGCAGTACTTC. Amino acids: CASSQGYTGSYEQYF.

V and J are TRBV7-9 and TRBJ1-2; D gene uncertain. Germline V gene lookup returns CDR1 SEHNR and CDR2 FQNEAQ (reference sequence). V was shortened by 10 bases and J by 7 bases, with 16 bases between the two germline ends. The length of the CDR3 is 12 residues. The CDR3 nucleotides read TGTGCCACCGATTCCCCTTTCGGTGGCTACACCTTC. This codes for CATDSPFGGYTF.

DNA of the CDR3: TGCGCCAGCACTGCTATTCCAGCGGCAGGGCAGTCTGAAGCTTTCTTT. The encoded protein is CASTAIPAAGQSEAFF. The gene calls are TRBV4-3 and TRBJ1-1; weak D call: TRBD1 (5 bases). Germline assignment: CDR1 LGHNA and CDR2 YSLEER. CDR3 length: 16 amino acids. With 7 bases removed from V and 6 bases from J, the gap between germline ends came to 24 bases.

This clone showed up just a few times. V and J are TRBV9 and TRBJ1-2; maybe TRBD1 (5 bases). CDR3 size: 15 residues. Germline CDR1 is SGDLS and CDR2 is YYNGEE. The V end was cut by 0 bases, the J end by 3 bases, with 12 bases between. The CDR3 nucleotides are TGTGCCAGCAGCGTAGACCGGGACGGTTACTATGGCTACACCTTC. Its protein is CASSVDRDGYYGYTF.

This chain joins TRBV5-6 and TRBJ1-2; 7 bases fit TRBD1. Trimming at V came to 1 base and at J to 4 bases, leaving 10 bases not matched to a gene. The length of the CDR3 is 16 residues. Germline V gene lookup returns CDR1 SGHDT and CDR2 YYEEEE. In nucleotides, the CDR3 is TGTGCCAGCAGCTTGAGCGTCGGCAGGGGGTTCTATGGCTACACCTTC. Encoded protein: CASSLSVGRGFYGYTF.

The chain uses TRBV10-3 and TRBJ2-5, with D possibly matching TRBD2 (6 bases). V shed 2 bases and J shed 5 bases, with 15 bases lying between them. The CDR3 contains 15 residues. The germline gives CDR1 ENHRY, CDR2 SYGVKD. For the CDR3, the DNA is TGTGCCATCAGTGAGCGATTTTCGGGGAGGGAGACCCAGTACTTC. The encoded protein is CAISERFSGRETQYF.

The chain has TRBV29-1 and TRBJ2-7, with D possibly TRBD2 on 6 matching bases. This CDR3 has 15 residues. Germline assignment: CDR1 SQVTM and CDR2 ANQGSEA. V lost 4 bases and J 0 bases, leaving 16 bases between the germline ends. The CDR3: CSVGGRDFRSYEQYF. In DNA, the CDR3 is TGCAGCGTTGGGGGTAGGGACTTCCGCTCCTACGAGCAGTACTTC.

The chain joins TRBV19 to TRBJ2-1; D perhaps matches TRBD1 (6 bases). Germline CDR1 reads LNHDA; CDR2 reads SQIVND (reference sequence). The CDR3 runs 13 residues. CDR3 nucleotide sequence: TGTGCGGTGGGGGCTAGCAGAGACAATGAGCAGTTCTTC. Encoded protein: CAVGASRDNEQFF.

The chain couples TRBV6-5 to TRBJ1-6; D is unclear. V dropped 0 bases and J dropped 16 bases, with 10 bases sitting between them. The CDR3 contains 12 residues. CDR1 MNHEY and CDR2 SVGAGI come from the germline V gene. CDR3 sequence: CASSYSGSQLHF. CDR3 DNA: TGTGCCAGCAGTTACTCCGGGTCCCAACTCCACTTT.

V usage is TRBV7-2 and J usage is TRBJ2-1; the match to TRBD1 covers 8 bases. CDR1 SGHTA and CDR2 FQGNSA come from the germline V gene. The CDR3 runs to 15 residues. The J segment lost 6 bases and the V segment lost 5 bases, leaving 9 bases of the junction unmatched. This chain's CDR3 is CASSLTGGIGNEQFF. In DNA form, the CDR3 reads TGTGCCAGCAGCCTAACAGGGGGAATCGGCAATGAGCAGTTCTTC.

The chain is built from TRBV7-6 and TRBJ1-3; D remains unclear. The V and J ends lost 0 bases and 0 bases respectively, with 9 bases between them. Germline CDR1 is SGHVS and CDR2 is FNYEAQ. The CDR3 is made up of 16 amino acids. The CDR3 DNA sequence: TGTGCCAGCAGCTTAGCGCCGGCAGACTCTGGAAACACCATATATTTT. It encodes CASSLAPADSGNTIYF.

The chain links TRBV24-1 to TRBJ2-1; D possibly corresponds to TRBD1 (8 bases). The CDR3 consists of 13 residues. V was clipped by 8 bases and J by 7 bases, with 14 bases between them. CDR1 KGHDR and CDR2 SFDVKD come from the germline V gene. The CDR3 sequence: CATKNRGGNEQFF. CDR3 DNA sequence: TGTGCCACCAAGAACAGGGGGGGAAATGAGCAGTTCTTC.

The chain uses TRBV5-6 and TRBJ1-2, with a possible D match to TRBD1 (5 bases). The V gene lost 0 bases and the J gene lost 2 bases, with 11 bases spanning the gap. The CDR3 covers 15 residues. Germline CDR1 is SGHDT and CDR2 is YYEEEE. Here the CDR3 reads CASSLAGTVNYGYTF. In DNA, the CDR3 is TGTGCCAGCAGCTTGGCAGGGACCGTAAACTATGGCTACACCTTC.

The chain uses TRBV2 and TRBJ1-1; no firm D call. Germline assignment: CDR1 SNHLY and CDR2 FYNNEI. CDR3 size: 14 residues. Trimming took off 2 bases at V and 2 bases at J, with 9 bases between the two ends. CDR3 protein: CASSELGTNTEAFF. In DNA form, the CDR3 reads TGTGCCAGCAGTGAACTGGGTACTAACACTGAAGCTTTCTTT.

The chain combines TRBV28 with TRBJ2-4; D is possibly TRBD1 or TRBD2 (5 bases each). The CDR3 has 17 amino acids. The V gene's germline CDR1 is MDHEN and CDR2 SYDVKM. With 8 bases removed from V and 0 bases from J, the gap between germline ends came to 20 bases. This CDR3 reads CASESPRGTVAKNIQYF. The DNA of the CDR3 is TGTGCCAGCGAATCCCCCAGAGGGACGGTAGCCAAAAACATTCAGTACTTC.

CDR3 nucleotide sequence: TGTGCCACCAGCTATAGTTCGACAGGATGGGAAGAGACCCAGTACTTC. Translated: CATSYSSTGWEETQYF. V usage is TRBV21-1 and J usage is TRBJ2-5; no DNA check was done on the table's D call, TRBD1. TRBV21-1 is termed a pseudogene. This CDR3 has 16 amino acids.

The J gene is TRBJ2-3, the V gene TRBV21-1; TRBD2 was called by the table and not checked on the DNA. TRBV21-1 counts as a pseudogene. This CDR3 has 16 amino acids. The CDR3 nucleotides read TGTGCCAGCAGCAAAATCACGGGAGGGCCCCCCCGGATTGAGTATTTT. It codes for CASSKITGGPPRIEYF.

The rearrangement uses TRBV29-1 and TRBJ2-3; TRBD2 matches 12 bases. After removal of 3 bases from V and 5 bases from J, the junction contained 3 bases not matched to a gene. CDR3 length: 14 amino acids. In germline, CDR1 is SQVTM, CDR2 ANQGSEA. The CDR3 spells CSVERGLAGDTQYF. The CDR3 DNA reads TGCAGCGTTGAGAGGGGACTAGCGGGAGATACGCAGTATTTT.

The CDR3 DNA is TGTGCCAGTAGTCTTGGACTAGCGGGGGTGAACACCGGGGAGCTGTTTTTT. It codes for CASSLGLAGVNTGELFF. The J gene is TRBJ2-2, the V gene TRBV19; 13 nucleotides agree with TRBD2. V was clipped by 5 bases and J by 1 base; unmatched bases: 4. The CDR3 is made up of 17 amino acids. CDR1 and CDR2 (germline): LNHDA, SQIVND (reference sequence).

This chain uses TRBV2 with TRBJ1-2, with 8 bases identical to TRBD1. The V and J ends lost 3 bases and 4 bases, in that order; junction bases with no gene match: 4. The CDR3 is made up of 14 amino acids. The V gene's germline CDR1 is SNHLY and CDR2 FYNNEI. The CDR3 coding sequence is TGTGCCAGCAGTGACTCTACAGGGGGCTATGGCTACACCTTC. As protein: CASSDSTGGYGYTF.

The J gene is TRBJ1-4, the V gene TRBV28; a possible D gene is TRBD1 (6 bases). The V end was cut by 3 bases, the J end by 13 bases, with 18 bases between. This CDR3 has 14 residues. Germline V lookup: CDR1 MDHEN, CDR2 SYDVKM. CDR3 nucleotides: TGTGCCAGCAGTTTTGGGACAATAAACGGGGTACTGTTTTTT. Its protein product is CASSFGTINGVLFF.

The chain is built from TRBV5-6 and TRBJ2-6; no clear D gene. Germline V lookup: CDR1 SGHDT, CDR2 YYEEEE. The V and J ends lost 1 base and 4 bases respectively, with 3 bases between them. The CDR3 is made up of 13 amino acids. DNA of the CDR3: TGTGCCAGCAGCTTGCGCGGGGCCAACGTCCTGACTTTC. Its translation is CASSLRGANVLTF.

The CDR3 is CSVEDRVNEAFF. The CDR3, as DNA: TGCAGCGTTGAAGATCGGGTCAACGAAGCTTTCTTT. The V call is TRBV29-1, the J call TRBJ1-1; D ambiguous. V dropped 0 bases and J dropped 8 bases, with 10 bases sitting between them. This CDR3 contains 12 residues. Germline CDR1 and CDR2: SQVTM and ANQGSEA.

This clone was recorded only once. V gene TRBV7-9 combines with J gene TRBJ2-1; a possible D gene is TRBD2 (6 bases). V lost 5 bases to trimming and J lost 5 bases, with 10 bases between them. CDR1 is SEHNR, CDR2 FQNEAQ, per germline (reference sequence). The CDR3 is 13 amino acids. The CDR3 loop reads CASSPWGDNEQFF. CDR3 sequence (DNA): TGTGCCAGCAGCCCCTGGGGGGACAATGAGCAGTTCTTC.